These T cell receptor beta chains were read from a single sample in a study of T cell responses to AZD1222 COVID-19 vaccine. Clones were read by immunoSEQ multiplex PCR, and TCRdb kept only the in-frame ones, dropping some. The data hold around 100,000 clones, with about 88% observed a single time. The sequencing here drew on peripheral blood, taken on day 0 of AZD1222 vaccination. The receptors were gathered from an adult in good health. Each CDR3 is given with its conserved first and last residue. D genes are given only for firm matches. Clone size, where shown, is once, few, many, or a class for clones that have expanded.

size,J,V,D,DNA,CDR3
once,TRBJ2-2,TRBV18,NA,TGTGCCAGCTCACCGGCGAGGGAAAGCACCGGGGAGCTGTTTTTT,CASSPARESTGELFF
NA,TRBJ1-5,TRBV6-2/TRBV6-3,NA,TGTGCCAGCAGTTTCCAGGGAAGCCAGCCCCAGCATTTT,CASSFQGSQPQHF
NA,TRBJ2-7,TRBV5-4,TRBD1,TGTGCCAGCAGCTTGGACAGGGGCTCCTACGAGCAGTACTTC,CASSLDRGSYEQYF
NA,TRBJ1-5,TRBV19,NA,TGTGCCAGTAGTAAGGTAGGAGGCAATCAGCCCCAGCATTTT,CASSKVGGNQPQHF
NA,TRBJ2-7,TRBV6-5,TRBD2,TGTGCCAGCAGTTATGGACTAGCGGACTACGAGCAGTACTTC,CASSYGLADYEQYF
NA,TRBJ2-2,TRBV3-1/TRBV3-2,TRBD2,TGTGCCAGCAGCCAAGATCGGCGGGGGGGACACAACACCGGGGAGCTGTTTTTT,CASSQDRRGGHNTGELFF
few,TRBJ2-3,TRBV7-9,TRBD2,TGTGCCAGCAGCTCGCCAACCCTGAAGCGGGAGGGGAAAGATACGCAGTATTTT,CASSSPTLKREGKDTQYF
NA,TRBJ2-1,TRBV7-9,NA,TGTGCCAGCAGCTTAGGGGGCGGAGTACGTTACAATGAGCAGTTCTTC,CASSLGGGVRYNEQFF
NA,TRBJ2-1,TRBV10-3,NA,TGTGCCATCAGTGAGGGAGGCCTAAGAGGGAATGAGCAGTTCTTC,CAISEGGLRGNEQFF
few,TRBJ2-7,TRBV7-8,NA,TGTGCCAGCACCCCGGGGAATACCTACGAGCAGTACTTC,CASTPGNTYEQYF
NA,TRBJ2-5,TRBV6-5,NA,TGTGCCAGCAGTTACGGTGGGACCCAAGAGACCCAGTACTTC,CASSYGGTQETQYF
NA,TRBJ1-4,TRBV4-3,NA,TGCGCCAGCAGCCAAGATACCCCAAGGGGTACAACTAATGAAAAACTGTTTTTT,CASSQDTPRGTTNEKLFF
NA,TRBJ1-1,TRBV21-1,NA,TGTGCCAGCAGCAGGGGGGACAGGCTCCACACTGAAGCTTTCTTT,CASSRGDRLHTEAFF
once,TRBJ1-5,TRBV24-1,NA,TGTGCCACCAGTACAGGGAATCAGCCCCAGCATTTT,CATSTGNQPQHF
NA,TRBJ2-7,TRBV2,NA,TGTGCCAGCAGTGAGGGCGGCTACGAGCAGTACTTC,CASSEGGYEQYF
NA,TRBJ2-3,TRBV11-3,TRBD2,TGTGCCAGCAGCCTGACTAGCGCGGGCACAGATACGCAGTATTTT,CASSLTSAGTDTQYF
NA,TRBJ2-2,TRBV4-2,NA,TGTGCCAGCAGCCAAGCCCCGGGGCCCCCGAACACCGGGGAGCTGTTTTTT,CASSQAPGPPNTGELFF
NA,TRBJ1-2,TRBV19,NA,TGTGCCAGTAGTATGCTCCGGGCTGGCTACACCTTC,CASSMLRAGYTF
NA,TRBJ2-1,TRBV12-3/TRBV12-4,NA,TGTGCCAGCAGTTTTGAGGGCAATGAGCAGTTCTTC,CASSFEGNEQFF
NA,TRBJ1-1,TRBV4-3,NA,TGCGCCAGCAGCCCCCAATCCATTCTCGGCACTGAAGCTTTCTTT,CASSPQSILGTEAFF
few,TRBJ1-3,TRBV7-2,NA,TGTGCCAGCAGTTGGCGCCTGGGCACTGGAAACACCATATATTTT,CASSWRLGTGNTIYF
few,TRBJ2-4,TRBV9,NA,TGTGCCAGCAGCCCTGTAGGCAGTATACTAGCCAAAAACATTCAGTACTTC,CASSPVGSILAKNIQYF
NA,TRBJ1-6,TRBV11-2,NA,TGTGCCAGCAGCTCCACAGAAAATTCACCCCTCCACTTT,CASSSTENSPLHF
NA,TRBJ2-5,TRBV4-3,TRBD1,TGCGCCAGCAGCCAAGGAAACGACAGGGGAAGAGAGACCCAGTACTTC,CASSQGNDRGRETQYF
few,TRBJ2-1,TRBV6-2/TRBV6-3,TRBD2,TGTGCCAGCAGCGCGGCAATAGCGGGAGGTGAGCAGTTCTTC,CASSAAIAGGEQFF
NA,TRBJ2-5,TRBV5-1,NA,TGCGCCAGCAGCTTGGGCGTCACTAGCCCGGAGACCCAGTACTTC,CASSLGVTSPETQYF
NA,TRBJ2-1,TRBV20-1,NA,TGCAGTGCTAGCCGGACATTTGAGCAGTTCTTC,CSASRTFEQFF
NA,TRBJ2-5,TRBV7-3,TRBD1,TGTGCCAGCAGCCAACAGGGGGGAGAGACCCAGTACTTC,CASSQQGGETQYF
few,TRBJ1-2,TRBV6-5,NA,TGTGCCAGCAGTTACTCGCAGGGATCCTATGGCTACACCTTC,CASSYSQGSYGYTF
NA,TRBJ2-1,TRBV10-1,NA,TGCGCCAGCAGTGTAGGTCGGTGCTACAATGAGCAGTTCTTC,CASSVGRCYNEQFF
NA,TRBJ2-1,TRBV12-3/TRBV12-4,TRBD2,TGTGCCAGCAGGGCTAGCGGGAGTTATGAGCAGTTCTTC,CASRASGSYEQFF
NA,TRBJ2-1,TRBV7-8,TRBD2,TGTGCCAGCAGCTTAAGCGGGACTAGGGAAGGGGAGCAGTTCTTC,CASSLSGTREGEQFF
once,TRBJ1-5,TRBV19,NA,TGTGCCAGTAGTTTACAGGGTGGTAGCAATCAGCCCCAGCATTTT,CASSLQGGSNQPQHF
NA,TRBJ2-3,TRBV6-6,TRBD2,TGTGCTACCTCGCGGGGGGGCCCCCCAGATACGCAGTATTTT,CATSRGGPPDTQYF
NA,TRBJ2-7,TRBV2,TRBD1,TGTGCCAGGGGGGCCAGGGGGCAAGCCTACTACGAGCAGTACTTC,CARGARGQAYYEQYF
NA,TRBJ2-1,TRBV4-3,NA,TGCGCCAGCAGCCCAGGGGAGGGCAAGAGCTCCTACAATGAGCAGTTCTTC,CASSPGEGKSSYNEQFF
NA,TRBJ1-4,TRBV5-4,NA,TGTGCCAGCAGTCAGGGAGGGGGGCAAGGTGAAAAACTGTTTTTT,CASSQGGGQGEKLFF
NA,TRBJ1-1,TRBV28,NA,TGTGCCAGCAGGCGGACAGCCACGAACACTGAAGCTTTCTTT,CASRRTATNTEAFF
NA,TRBJ1-1,TRBV6-5,NA,TGTGCCAGCAGTTACTACGCGACAGGAGTGAACACTGAAGCTTTCTTT,CASSYYATGVNTEAFF
NA,TRBJ1-2,TRBV6-5,NA,TGTGCCAGCAGTTACCACTCCGGGGACTATGGCTACACCTTC,CASSYHSGDYGYTF
NA,TRBJ1-1,TRBV4-2,NA,TGTGCCAGCAGTCAAAGCCTCGTTGGACAACCTGAAGCTTTCTTT,CASSQSLVGQPEAFF
NA,TRBJ1-2,TRBV6-5,NA,TGTGCCAGCAAACCCGGGACTTTGGATTCCTATGGCTACACCTTC,CASKPGTLDSYGYTF
NA,TRBJ1-3,TRBV7-9,TRBD1,TGTGCCAGCAGTCCGAACAGGGGGAAAGGAAACACCATATATTTT,CASSPNRGKGNTIYF
NA,TRBJ1-6,TRBV2,TRBD1,TGTGCCAGCACTGGACAGGGGGTTTCTTTTAATTCACCCCTCCACTTT,CASTGQGVSFNSPLHF
NA,TRBJ1-3,TRBV11-2,NA,TGTGCCAGCAGCCCCGCGGCCCCTGGAAACACCATATATTTT,CASSPAAPGNTIYF
once,TRBJ2-2,TRBV2,NA,TGTGCCAGCAGACTTACAGGGAGGACCGGGGAGCTGTTTTTT,CASRLTGRTGELFF
NA,TRBJ2-2,TRBV5-4,TRBD1,TGTGCCAGCAGCCGACAGGGTTCCCTAACCGGGGAGCTGTTTTTT,CASSRQGSLTGELFF
NA,TRBJ2-1,TRBV5-1,NA,TGCGCCAGCAGCTTGGATTGGGGGCTCCACTACAATGAGCAGTTCTTC,CASSLDWGLHYNEQFF
once,TRBJ1-6,TRBV5-6,NA,TGTGCCAGCAGCCCCTCGACAGTTTATAATTCACCCCTCCACTTT,CASSPSTVYNSPLHF
few,TRBJ2-7,TRBV7-9,NA,TGTGCCAGCAGCTTACCTCTCTCCTACGAGCAGTACTTC,CASSLPLSYEQYF